This T cell receptor (beta chain) came from a study of blood T cell repertoires in COVID-19. In the study overall: Some COVID-19 samples were acute and others convalescent; all came from the United States, Italy and Spain.

A remark on this clone: At one of its ends the junction is not consistent with the germline gene, which may arise from a read error.

This CDR3 has 15 residues. Germline CDR1 and CDR2: SGHTA and FQGNSA. Only in-frame clones appear in the TCRdb table, and some are missing; sequencing was by immunoSEQ multiplex PCR. Of over 200,000 clones detected, about 89% appear once; the ten largest clones hold around 10%. The rearrangement links TRBV7-2 to TRBJ1-1, with no clear D. The clonotype comes from a middle-aged man who had recovered from COVID-19. The sample comprised peripheral blood. The CDR3 nucleotides are TGTGCCAGCAGATTAGCCCTAGAAGGGAGGGCTGAAGCTTTCTTT. Its translation: CASRLALEGRAEAFF.